One and the same sample provided the 25 T cell receptor beta chains below, sequenced in a study of blood T cell repertoires in COVID-19. Sequenced by immunoSEQ multiplex PCR; TCRdb stores in-frame clones only, minus some. The sample comprises about 220,000 clones, 83% of which are singletons, and about 3.8% rests with the top ten. Input material: PBMCs or T cells enriched from blood (not recorded which). These receptor sequences come from a woman in her forties who had been exposed to COVID-19.

This chain uses TRBV6-5 with TRBJ1-3; D remains unclear. Germline V lookup: CDR1 MNHEY, CDR2 SVGAGI. Trimming left V 8 bases short and J 0 bases short, with 14 bases between. The CDR3 consists of 15 residues. The CDR3 nucleotides are TGTGCCAGCCCCAGGAAGTGCATCTCTGGAAACACCATATATTTT. Its translation: CASPRKCISGNTIYF.

V is TRBV6-5 and J is TRBJ1-5, with D perhaps TRBD1 (6 bases). Germline lookup yields CDR1 MNHEY and CDR2 SVGAGI. CDR3 length equals 15 residues. V was trimmed by 6 bases and J by 0 bases, leaving 12 bases between them. Written as DNA, the CDR3 is TGTGCCAGCAGGTACAACAGGGTTAGCAATCAGCCCCAGCATTTT. This translates into CASRYNRVSNQPQHF.

The V and J genes are TRBV6-5 and TRBJ1-2, with D possibly TRBD1 on 5 matching bases. V was cut by 5 bases and J by 4 bases, with 11 bases left in between. This CDR3 is 13 amino acids long. The germline CDR1 and CDR2 sequences are MNHEY and SVGAGI. The chain's CDR3 is CASSRPDSYGYTF. CDR3 bases: TGTGCCAGCAGTCGCCCTGACAGCTATGGCTACACCTTC.

This clone appeared a single time. The chain employs TRBV19 and TRBJ1-1; weak D call: TRBD1 (5 bases). The V gene's germline CDR1 is LNHDA and CDR2 SQIVND (reference sequence). This CDR3 region has 13 residues. Trimming pared 7 bases from V and 4 bases from J, leaving 13 bases between. As DNA, the CDR3 is TGTGCCAGTAATTGGCAGGGAAGCACTGAAGCTTTCTTT. Its translation: CASNWQGSTEAFF.

This rearrangement joins TRBV7-2 to TRBJ1-2; the match to TRBD1 covers 11 bases. This CDR3 is 15 amino acids long. Germline V CDR1 and CDR2: SGHTA, FQGNSA. V was clipped by 6 bases and J by 6 bases; unmatched bases: 9. CDR3 nucleotide sequence: TGTGCCAGCAGTTACCAGGGGGGACAGGGGGATGGCTACACCTTC. It translates to CASSYQGGQGDGYTF.

Worth noting for this clone: Other nucleotide sequences in the sample specify the same CDR3. The V call is TRBV6-6, the J call TRBJ1-5; 9 bases match TRBD1. The germline V gene encodes CDR1 MNHNY and CDR2 SVGAGI (reference sequence). The CDR3 contains 15 residues. With 5 bases clipped from V and 2 bases from J, the junction kept 4 bases outside the gene matches. CDR3 nucleotide sequence: TGTGCCAGCAGTGTAAGGACAGGGGGCAATCAGCCCCAGCATTTT. This gives the protein CASSVRTGGNQPQHF.

A single count supports this clone. V and J are TRBV25-1 and TRBJ1-1; D gene unclear. The CDR3 consists of 14 residues. CDR1 and CDR2 from the germline V gene are MGHDK and SYGVNS. The chain's CDR3 is CAVRASVEGTEAFF. CDR3 nucleotide sequence: TGTGCAGTCCGGGCCTCCGTCGAGGGTACTGAAGCTTTCTTT.

The rearrangement uses TRBV7-2 and TRBJ1-2, with TRBD1 identical over 12 bases. V lost 2 bases, J lost 3 bases, and 10 bases stayed unmatched. The CDR3 has 18 residues. Germline assignment: CDR1 SGHTA and CDR2 FQGNSA. The CDR3 DNA sequence: TGTGCCAGCAGCTTACCCGGGACAGGGGGCTCCATACACTATGGCTACACCTTC. This encodes CASSLPGTGGSIHYGYTF.

This sequence joins TRBV6-5 and TRBJ1-1; D ambiguous. The CDR3 consists of 11 residues. The V gene's germline CDR1 is MNHEY and CDR2 SVGAGI. V was cut by 7 bases and J by 2 bases, with 5 bases left in between. This CDR3 is CASTYNTEAFF. The DNA for the CDR3 is TGTGCCAGCACCTACAACACTGAAGCTTTCTTT.

This sequence joins TRBV30 and TRBJ2-2; 7 positions match TRBD1. CDR1 is GTSNPN, CDR2 SVGIG, per germline (reference sequence). V gave up 8 bases and J gave up 5 bases; unmatched junction bases: 8. The CDR3 length is 13 residues. DNA for the CDR3: TGTGCCGCCACGACAGGGAGTACCGGGGAGCTGTTTTTT. Translated: CAATTGSTGELFF.

This chain links TRBV18 with TRBJ1-3, with 11 bases lining up with TRBD1. The CDR3 length is 16 residues. In germline, CDR1 is KGHSH, CDR2 LQKENI. After removal of 4 bases from V and 2 bases from J, the junction contained 4 bases not matched to a gene. As DNA, the CDR3 is TGTGCCAGCTCACTCGGACAGGGGGCGGCTGGAAACACCATATATTTT. This gives the protein CASSLGQGAAGNTIYF.

V usage is TRBV7-8 and J usage is TRBJ2-3, with D possibly TRBD2 on 7 matching bases. The germline V gene encodes CDR1 SGHVS and CDR2 FQNEAQ. V lost 7 bases, J lost 3 bases, and 20 bases lay in between. This CDR3 is built from 16 residues. The DNA for the CDR3 is TGTGCCAGCACACACGGCGGGGGCGGAGGTACAGATACGCAGTATTTT. The encoded protein is CASTHGGGGGTDTQYF.

The rearrangement links TRBV28 to TRBJ1-6; a possible D gene is TRBD1 (6 bases). Trimming cost V 6 bases and J 8 bases, with 17 bases left between them. Per germline, CDR1 MDHEN and CDR2 SYDVKM. This CDR3 is built from 15 residues. This chain's CDR3 is CASSPAPDSYSPLHF. CDR3 nucleotides: TGTGCCAGCAGCCCCGCCCCGGACAGTTATTCACCCCTCCACTTT.

The chain employs TRBV10-1 and TRBJ1-2, with TRBD1 matching 7 bases. Losses at the gene ends were 1 base for V and 4 bases for J; bases not matched to a gene: 9. Germline values: CDR1 WNHNN, CDR2 SYGVQD (reference sequence). The CDR3 is made up of 16 amino acids. DNA for the CDR3: TGCGCCAGCAGTGAGTACCGGGACAGTACTTCCTATGGCTACACCTTC. It specifies CASSEYRDSTSYGYTF.

The chain couples TRBV19 to TRBJ1-1; no definite D call. From germline, CDR1 is LNHDA and CDR2 SQIVND (reference sequence). This CDR3 region has 14 residues. Trimming stripped 4 bases from V and 5 bases from J, with 14 bases between. The CDR3 nucleotides read TGTGCCAGTAGTAGATGGTTACGAGAAACTGAAGCTTTCTTT. Translation: CASSRWLRETEAFF.

The count of this clone is one. This chain links TRBV18 with TRBJ2-7; the match to TRBD1 covers 7 bases. CDR1 KGHSH and CDR2 LQKENI come from the germline V gene. CDR3 length: 13 residues. The ends lost 2 bases at V and 3 bases at J; junction bases unmatched: 1. DNA of the CDR3: TGTGCCAGCTCACCAGGACAGGACTACGAGCAGTACTTC. Amino acid sequence: CASSPGQDYEQYF.

This sequence joins TRBV18 and TRBJ2-2; 10 nucleotides match TRBD1. Germline lookup yields CDR1 KGHSH and CDR2 LQKENI. V trimming: 6 bases; J trimming: 7 bases; junction bases outside the gene matches: 17. This CDR3 has 18 residues. CDR3 loop: CASSSYSPGTGVIGELFF. CDR3 nucleotide sequence: TGTGCCAGCTCTTCCTATTCACCGGGGACAGGGGTCATCGGGGAGCTGTTTTTT.

This chain joins TRBV19 and TRBJ1-5; D unresolved. Between the trimmed V and J ends, which lost 5 bases and 0 bases, there was a span of 11 bases. In germline, CDR1 is LNHDA, CDR2 SQIVND (reference sequence). This CDR3 comprises 15 residues. Here the CDR3 reads CASSPQSYSNQPQHF. Here the CDR3 DNA reads TGTGCCAGTAGTCCACAGAGTTATAGCAATCAGCCCCAGCATTTT. The variable domain in full, with the rest retrieved from reference TRBV19 and TRBJ1-5, is DGGITQSPKYLFRKEGQNVTLSCEQNLNHDAMYWYRQDPGQGLRLIYYSQIVNDFQKGDIAEGYSVSREKKESFPLTVTSAQKNPTAFYLCASSPQSYSNQPQHFGDGTRLSIL.

The chain joins TRBV7-9 to TRBJ1-2; 8 bases match TRBD1. V shed 5 bases and J 4 bases; nucleotides not matched to a gene: 9. The V gene's germline CDR1 is SEHNR and CDR2 FQNEAQ (reference sequence). CDR3 length: 15 residues. CDR3 sequence: CASSAGRGPPYGYTF. DNA of the CDR3: TGTGCCAGCAGCGCGGGCAGGGGGCCACCCTATGGCTACACCTTC.

The chain has TRBV14 and TRBJ1-2; D is perhaps TRBD1 (5 bases). Germline V gene data show CDR1 as SGHDN and CDR2 as FVKESK. Trimming pared 0 bases from V and 8 bases from J, leaving 22 bases between. The CDR3 is 17 residues long. The CDR3 region is CASSQDSPWGSLRGYTF. The CDR3, as DNA: TGTGCCAGCAGCCAAGATTCCCCTTGGGGCTCTCTCCGCGGCTACACCTTC.

This clone is a singleton in its sample. J is TRBJ1-2 and V is TRBV21-1; the listed D gene, TRBD1, was not tested against the DNA. TRBV21-1 is flagged as a pseudogene. CDR3 size: 15 residues. CDR3 nucleotide sequence: TGTGCCAGCAGCAAAGATACAGGACGGTTCTATGGCTACACCTTC. The encoded protein is CASSKDTGRFYGYTF.

CDR3 sequence (DNA): TGTGCCAGCAGTTACTCATGGGGAGGGAATGTCCAAGAGACCCAGTACTTC. Translating gives CASSYSWGGNVQETQYF. This chain connects TRBV6-2 or TRBV6-3 to TRBJ2-5; 7 nucleotides line up with TRBD2. With 0 bases clipped from V and 1 base from J, the junction kept 8 bases outside the gene matches. The CDR3 spans 17 residues. In germline, CDR1 is MNHEY, CDR2 SVGEGT.

Regarding this clone: The sample holds other DNA sequences that translate to the same CDR3. J is TRBJ2-1 and V is TRBV5-1; 11 positions agree with TRBD2. The CDR3 is 14 residues long. V lost 4 bases and J lost 9; bases outside the gene matches: 6. Germline-derived CDR1 and CDR2 are SGHRS and YFSETQ. CDR3 DNA sequence: TGCGCCAGCAGCCTTAGCGGGGGGGCAGGTGAGCAGTTCTTC. It yields the protein CASSLSGGAGEQFF. The whole variable domain, filled in from reference TRBV5-1 and TRBJ2-1, reads KAGVTQTPRYLIKTRGQQVTLSCSPISGHRSVSWYQQTPGQGLQFLFEYFSETQRNKGNFPGRFSGRQFSNSRSEMNVSTLELGDSALYLCASSLSGGAGEQFFGPGTRLTVL.

The chain carries TRBV27 and TRBJ2-1; 10 nucleotides line up with TRBD1. Unmatched junction bases numbered 5, after V lost 6 bases and J lost 0 bases. CDR1 is MNHEY and CDR2 is SMNVEV in the germline V gene (reference sequence). CDR3 length: 16 amino acids. The chain's CDR3 is CASSPRDRGSYNEQFF. The CDR3 nucleotides are TGTGCCAGCAGCCCTCGGGACAGGGGCTCCTACAATGAGCAGTTCTTC.

The chain links TRBV12-3 or TRBV12-4 to TRBJ1-2, with 8 bases matching TRBD1. V lost 6 bases, J lost 8 bases, and 8 bases stayed unmatched. This CDR3 region has 13 residues. The CDR3 DNA is TGTGCCAGCAGCCAGGGACAGGCGGGAGGCTACACCTTC. Amino acids: CASSQGQAGGYTF.